The 30 T cell receptor beta chains reported below all come from one sample, sequenced in a study of beta chain features in type 1 diabetes. The antigens these receptors bind are not known. Overall study results and limits: Moderately but significantly shorter TCRB CDR3s were found in Type 1 diabetes patients in all four CD4+ subsets.

Since all of the isolated RNA was reverse transcribed, expressed TCRB transcripts were what got sequenced. Profiled with immunoSEQ multiplex PCR; TCRdb holds only in-frame clones, not every one. The data show some 660,000 clones, roughly an eighth seen once. Sample: naive CD4+ T cells from blood. All receptors derive from a man between 18 and 35 years old with type 1 diabetes.

This clone turned up a few times. The chain is built from TRBV29-1 and TRBJ2-7, with D tentatively TRBD1 (7 bases). Between the trimmed V and J ends, which lost 6 bases and 3 bases, there was a span of 15 bases. CDR1 and CDR2 (germline): SQVTM, ANQGSEA. The CDR3 contains 13 residues. Here the CDR3 reads CSVAGQFLYEQYF. The CDR3 DNA is TGCAGCGTCGCGGGACAGTTTCTCTACGAGCAGTACTTC.

This clone was seen a handful of times. V gene TRBV7-9 combines with J gene TRBJ1-2; unclear D gene. The CDR3 totals 12 residues. V shed 5 bases and J shed 8 bases, with 12 bases lying between them. Germline CDR1 is SEHNR and CDR2 is FQNEAQ (reference sequence). The CDR3 sequence is CASSQALGGYTF. The CDR3 coding sequence is TGTGCCAGCAGCCAGGCCTTGGGGGGCTACACCTTC.

The chain combines TRBV7-2 with TRBJ1-4, with no clear D. Germline CDR1 reads SGHTA; CDR2 reads FQGNSA. This CDR3 contains 13 residues. Trimming cost V 5 bases and J 8 bases, with 12 bases left between them. This CDR3 is CASSAFGVEKLFF. The CDR3 nucleotides are TGTGCCAGCAGCGCCTTCGGGGTCGAAAAACTGTTTTTT.

The chain uses TRBV5-4 and TRBJ2-5; 13 nucleotides align to TRBD2. This CDR3 spans 14 amino acids. Trimming at V came to 3 bases and at J to 5 bases, leaving 1 base not matched to a gene. Per germline, CDR1 SGHNT and CDR2 YYREEE (reference sequence). The CDR3 DNA reads as TGTGCCAGCAGCTGGGGACTAGCGGGGGAGACCCAGTACTTC. It specifies CASSWGLAGETQYF.

The sample holds a few counts of this clone. The J gene is TRBJ2-7, the V gene TRBV7-2; D call uncertain. Germline CDR1 and CDR2: SGHTA and FQGNSA. This CDR3 region has 14 residues. Trimming took off 1 base at V and 4 bases at J, with 11 bases between the two ends. CDR3 in DNA: TGTGCCAGCAGCTTAGGGGGTCTCGGATACGAGCAGTACTTC. Protein: CASSLGGLGYEQYF.

The chain joins TRBV15 to TRBJ1-4; perhaps TRBD1 as D (5 bases). Trimming pared 1 base from V and 4 bases from J, leaving 10 bases between. The CDR3 has 15 residues. Germline V gene lookup returns CDR1 LNHNV and CDR2 YYDKDF (reference sequence). The CDR3 protein is CATSRVQALNEKLFF. Here the CDR3 DNA reads TGTGCCACCAGCAGAGTACAGGCGCTTAATGAAAAACTGTTTTTT.

The table lists this clone with a few counts. The chain combines TRBV7-9 with TRBJ1-1; no definite D call. From germline, CDR1 is SEHNR and CDR2 FQNEAQ (reference sequence). V was pared by 7 bases and J by 0 bases, with 9 bases between. CDR3 length: 13 residues. The CDR3 DNA reads as TGTGCCAGCATCAGGACTGTGAACACTGAAGCTTTCTTT. It encodes CASIRTVNTEAFF.

The V and J genes are TRBV5-1 and TRBJ2-7; D possibly uses TRBD1 or TRBD2 (5 bases each). Looked up from germline, CDR1 is SGHRS and CDR2 is YFSETQ. Trimming pared 0 bases from V and 3 bases from J, leaving 10 bases between. The CDR3 is 14 residues long. The CDR3 region is CASSLAVGDYEQYF. Here the CDR3 DNA reads TGCGCCAGCAGCTTGGCGGTGGGGGACTACGAGCAGTACTTC.

The chain is built from TRBV14 and TRBJ2-5; D unclear. Judging by the DNA end, TRBJ2-7 fits better; the J call may be wrong. Germline CDR1 SGHDN, CDR2 FVKESK. The CDR3 loop spans 13 amino acids. The CDR3 DNA reads as TGTGCCAGCAGCCAAGATGTCAAGTACGAGCAGTACTTC. This encodes CASSQDVKYEQYF.

The chain has TRBV11-2 and TRBJ1-1; no clear D gene. Looked up from germline, CDR1 is SGHAT and CDR2 is FQNNGV. The CDR3 has 14 residues. The V gene lost 2 bases and the J gene lost 1 base, with 8 bases spanning the gap. In DNA, the CDR3 is TGTGCCAGCAGCTTACTCGACGGGAACACTGAAGCTTTCTTT. It is translated as CASSLLDGNTEAFF.

The chain carries TRBV6-6 and TRBJ1-1; D unresolved. CDR3 length: 10 residues. Trimming cost V 2 bases and J 5 bases, with 0 bases left between them. Germline V gene data show CDR1 as MNHNY and CDR2 as SVGAGI (reference sequence). This chain's CDR3 is CASSYTEAFF. CDR3 nucleotides: TGTGCCAGCAGTTACACTGAAGCTTTCTTT.

This clone was counted only a few times. V and J are TRBV11-2 and TRBJ2-1; D ambiguous. The V gene's germline CDR1 is SGHAT and CDR2 FQNNGV. The CDR3 spans 13 residues. Trimming shortened V by 0 bases and J by 2 bases, and 2 bases separated the two germline ends. The CDR3 coding sequence is TGTGCCAGCAGCTTAGAGCCCTACAATGAGCAGTTCTTC. Translated, it gives CASSLEPYNEQFF.

The rearrangement uses TRBV7-9 and TRBJ2-1; D gene ambiguous. V was pared by 3 bases and J by 4 bases, with 10 bases between. The germline CDR1 and CDR2 sequences are SEHNR and FQNEAQ (reference sequence). The CDR3 is 14 residues long. The CDR3 reads CASSFWTDYNEQFF. The CDR3 DNA is TGTGCCAGCAGCTTCTGGACGGATTACAATGAGCAGTTCTTC.

The CDR3 here is CASSLRTVNTGELFF. The CDR3 nucleotides read TGTGCCAGCAGCTTGAGGACAGTGAACACCGGGGAGCTGTTTTTT. The chain combines TRBV5-5 with TRBJ2-2; D is possibly TRBD1 (6 bases). The CDR3 has 15 residues. Trimming cost V 1 base and J 1 base, with 8 bases left between them. Germline V gene lookup returns CDR1 SGHKS and CDR2 YYEKEE (reference sequence).

This clone was seen a handful of times. The chain links TRBV30 to TRBJ1-1, with D unclear. This CDR3 has 12 residues. The V end lost 4 bases, the J end lost 7 bases, and 13 bases lay between the germline ends. In germline, CDR1 is GTSNPN, CDR2 SVGIG (reference sequence). This chain's CDR3 is CAWTGDKIEAFF. DNA for the CDR3: TGTGCCTGGACAGGCGACAAAATTGAAGCTTTCTTT.

CDR3 in amino acids: CASSLELNYGYTF. For the CDR3, the DNA is TGCGCCAGCAGCTTGGAGCTTAACTATGGCTACACCTTC. This chain connects TRBV5-1 to TRBJ1-2, with D unresolved. Trimming shortened V by 0 bases and J by 1 base, and 4 bases separated the two germline ends. Germline CDR1 is SGHRS and CDR2 is YFSETQ. CDR3 size: 13 residues. Full variable domain (missing parts from reference TRBV5-1 and TRBJ1-2): KAGVTQTPRYLIKTRGQQVTLSCSPISGHRSVSWYQQTPGQGLQFLFEYFSETQRNKGNFPGRFSGRQFSNSRSEMNVSTLELGDSALYLCASSLELNYGYTFGSGTRLTVV.

This clone was seen a few times. V gene TRBV30 combines with J gene TRBJ2-1; D is uncertain. The length of the CDR3 is 11 residues. Germline CDR1 GTSNPN, CDR2 SVGIG (reference sequence). Deletions cut 1 base from V and 7 bases from J, with 5 bases between. CDR3 sequence (DNA): TGTGCCTGGAGTGACGCAAATGAGCAGTTCTTC. This codes for CAWSDANEQFF.

This clone was detected only once. This rearrangement joins TRBV2 to TRBJ2-7; D unresolved. The V gene lost 1 base and the J gene lost 6 bases, with 10 bases spanning the gap. Germline CDR1 is SNHLY and CDR2 is FYNNEI. The CDR3 extends over 13 amino acids. CDR3 residues: CASSEVNHIEQYF. The CDR3 coding sequence is TGTGCCAGCAGTGAAGTGAATCACATCGAGCAGTACTTC.

This clone was seen only a few times. This rearrangement joins TRBV7-2 to TRBJ1-2; the D is unclear. V was pared by 1 base and J by 4 bases, with 10 bases between. CDR1 is SGHTA and CDR2 is FQGNSA in the germline V gene. The CDR3 is 14 amino acids. The CDR3 loop is CASSLEDVFYGYTF. The CDR3 nucleotides read TGTGCCAGCAGCTTAGAGGACGTCTTCTATGGCTACACCTTC.

This sequence joins TRBV30 and TRBJ2-5; D possibly uses TRBD1 or TRBD2 (5 bases each). The germline V gene encodes CDR1 GTSNPN and CDR2 SVGIG (reference sequence). Trimming left V 8 bases short and J 2 bases short, with 24 bases between. The CDR3 covers 16 residues. CDR3 residues: CAREKYRAGKQETQYF. CDR3 nucleotide sequence: TGTGCCAGGGAGAAATACAGAGCAGGGAAACAAGAGACCCAGTACTTC.

This clone has a handful of counts. V and J are TRBV18 and TRBJ2-7; 7 nucleotides align to TRBD1. This CDR3 comprises 13 residues. Germline assignment: CDR1 KGHSH and CDR2 LQKENI. The trim removed 6 bases at V and 2 bases at J, leaving 4 bases unmatched. CDR3 sequence (DNA): TGTGCCAGCTCCCGGGACAGTGCCTACGAGCAGTACTTC. Protein: CASSRDSAYEQYF.

This clone was found a few times. As DNA, the CDR3 is TGTGCCTGGACCGACAGGGGGCAACTCGAGCAGTACTTC. This encodes CAWTDRGQLEQYF. The gene calls are TRBV30 and TRBJ2-7; TRBD1 matches 10 bases. Germline assignment: CDR1 GTSNPN and CDR2 SVGIG (reference sequence). The CDR3 covers 13 residues. The trim removed 4 bases at V and 6 bases at J, leaving 6 bases unmatched.

This clone occurred a few times. The chain couples TRBV29-1 to TRBJ1-2, with D possibly being TRBD1 (5 bases). Trimming removed 3 bases from V and 4 bases from J, with 12 bases in between. This CDR3 spans 13 amino acids. CDR1 and CDR2 from the germline V gene are SQVTM and ANQGSEA. CDR3 region: CSVDRQGGYGYTF. CDR3 DNA: TGCAGCGTTGACCGCCAGGGCGGCTATGGCTACACCTTC. The entire variable domain, with the rest obtained from reference TRBV29-1 and TRBJ1-2, is as follows: SAVISQKPSRDICQRGTSLTIQCQVDSQVTMMFWYRQQPGQSLTLIATANQGSEATYESGFVIDKFPISRPNLTFSTLTVSNMSPEDSSIYLCSVDRQGGYGYTFGSGTRLTVV.

This clone was counted only a few times. The rearrangement links TRBV4-3 to TRBJ1-1; the D is unclear. Trimming pared 4 bases from V and 1 base from J, leaving 19 bases between. CDR3 size: 17 residues. In germline, CDR1 is LGHNA, CDR2 YSLEER. The CDR3 sequence: CASSPRGGSNANTEAFF. The CDR3 DNA sequence: TGCGCCAGCAGCCCCCGAGGTGGATCCAACGCGAACACTGAAGCTTTCTTT.

The chain is built from TRBV4-1 and TRBJ2-5; D possibly matches TRBD1 or TRBD2 (5 bases each). With 0 bases removed from V and 5 bases from J, the gap between germline ends came to 13 bases. Per germline, CDR1 MGHRA and CDR2 YSYEKL. The CDR3 sequence is 15 residues long. CDR3 in DNA: TGCGCCAGCAGCCAAGATATGAGAGGGGTGGAGACCCAGTACTTC. It translates to CASSQDMRGVETQYF.

This clone was recorded a few times. The V and J genes are TRBV18 and TRBJ2-1; D tentatively fits TRBD1 or TRBD2 (6 bases each). The length of the CDR3 is 13 residues. Between the trimmed V and J ends, which lost 2 bases and 7 bases, there was a span of 9 bases. CDR1 KGHSH and CDR2 LQKENI come from the germline V gene. CDR3 region: CASSPRGENEQFF. In nucleotides, the CDR3 is TGTGCCAGCTCACCAAGGGGGGAAAATGAGCAGTTCTTC.

This chain's CDR3 is CASSQAVRTETQYF. The CDR3 DNA follows: TGTGCCAGCAGCCAAGCTGTTAGAACGGAGACCCAGTACTTC. V gene TRBV4-2 combines with J gene TRBJ2-5; no reliable D call. Trimming stripped 1 base from V and 5 bases from J, with 11 bases between. The CDR3 runs to 14 residues. CDR1 is LGHNA, CDR2 YNFKEQ, per germline.

The chain uses TRBV5-5 and TRBJ2-5; D might be TRBD1 (6 bases). The CDR3 is 14 residues long. V lost 4 bases, J lost 1 base, and 11 bases lay in between. Germline V gives CDR1 SGHKS, CDR2 YYEKEE (reference sequence). CDR3: CASSPRTVQETQYF. CDR3 DNA: TGTGCCAGCAGCCCCCGGACAGTCCAAGAGACCCAGTACTTC.

The genes are TRBV5-1 and TRBJ2-5; tentatively, D is TRBD2 (5 bases). V dropped 0 bases and J dropped 9 bases, with 18 bases sitting between them. The germline gives CDR1 SGHRS, CDR2 YFSETQ. CDR3 size: 15 residues. The CDR3 coding sequence is TGCGCCAGCAGCTTGGAATGGACTCCTCAGAGACCCCAGTACTTC. Protein sequence: CASSLEWTPQRPQYF.

This clone was detected a few times. The chain recombines TRBV14 with TRBJ1-2; D remains unclear. The CDR3 contains 15 residues. CDR1 is SGHDN, CDR2 FVKESK, per germline. V shed 0 bases and J shed 6 bases, with 14 bases lying between them. The CDR3 here is CASSQDRRGNNGYTF. CDR3 bases: TGTGCCAGCAGCCAAGATAGACGGGGAAATAATGGCTACACCTTC.